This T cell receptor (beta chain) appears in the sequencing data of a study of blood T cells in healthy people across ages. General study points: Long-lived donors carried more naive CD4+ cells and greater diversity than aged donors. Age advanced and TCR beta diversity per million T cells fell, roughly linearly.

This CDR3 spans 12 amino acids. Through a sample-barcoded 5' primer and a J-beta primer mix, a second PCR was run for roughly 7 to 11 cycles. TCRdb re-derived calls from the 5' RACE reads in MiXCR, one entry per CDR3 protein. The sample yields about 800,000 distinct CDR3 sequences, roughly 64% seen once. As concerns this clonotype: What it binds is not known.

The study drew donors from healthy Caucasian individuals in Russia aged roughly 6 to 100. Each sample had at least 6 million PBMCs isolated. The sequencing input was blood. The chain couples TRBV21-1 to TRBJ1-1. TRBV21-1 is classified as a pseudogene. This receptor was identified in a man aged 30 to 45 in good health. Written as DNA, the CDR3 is TGTGCCAGCAGCAAAGCGAGCTCTGAAGCTTTCTTT. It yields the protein CASSKASSEAFF.